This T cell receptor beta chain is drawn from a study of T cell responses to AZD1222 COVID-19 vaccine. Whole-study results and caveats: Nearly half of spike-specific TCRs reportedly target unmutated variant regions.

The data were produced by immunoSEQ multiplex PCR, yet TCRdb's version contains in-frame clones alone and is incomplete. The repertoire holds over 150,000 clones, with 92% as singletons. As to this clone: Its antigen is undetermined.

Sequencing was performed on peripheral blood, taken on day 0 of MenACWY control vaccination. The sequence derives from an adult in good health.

CDR3 nucleotide sequence: TGTGCCAGCAGTTACGGGACAGGGATACGGGGTGAAAAACTGTTTTTT. Amino acid sequence: CASSYGTGIRGEKLFF. The V call is TRBV6-6, the J call TRBJ1-4, with TRBD1 matching 9 bases. The CDR3 totals 16 residues. J lost 7 bases, V lost 2 bases, and 8 bases had no gene match. The germline V gene has CDR1 MNHNY and CDR2 SVGAGI (reference sequence).